This TCR beta chain was sequenced in a study of cytomegalovirus exposure and HLA in healthy donors. Germline CDR1 SGHVS, CDR2 FNYEAQ. The germline V and J ends were trimmed by 0 bases and 0 bases, with 14 bases remaining between them. This CDR3 region has 17 residues. This clone was seen only once. PCR was performed using 60 Vbeta and 13 Jbeta primers. The repertoire was sequenced with immunoSEQ multiplex PCR; TCRdb's copy has only in-frame clones and lacks some. The repertoire holds fewer than 120,000 clones, with about three quarters as singletons. The sequencing sample was made of PBMCs. This clonotype was obtained from a woman in her 30s in good health and CMV-seronegative. The chain combines TRBV7-6 with TRBJ1-1, with D unresolved. The CDR3 here is CASSLANQGGLNTEAFF. In DNA, the CDR3 is TGTGCCAGCAGCTTAGCCAATCAAGGAGGGCTGAACACTGAAGCTTTCTTT. Full variable domain (outside the CDR3, taken from reference TRBV7-6 and TRBJ1-1): GAGVSQSPRYKVTKRGQDVALRCDPISGHVSLYWYRQALGQGPEFLTYFNYEAQQDKSGLPNDRFSAERPEGSISTLTIQRTEQRDSAMYRCASSLANQGGLNTEAFFGQGTRLTVV.